This TCR beta chain was identified in a study of T cells in Graves' hyperthyroidism and ophthalmopathy. This clonotype was recorded many times. As yet, its antigen is unknown. Based on clinical symptoms, serum thyroxine and TRAb, thyroid ultrasound and orbital computed tomography, diagnoses were reached. PBMCs were derived from 7.5 to 10 ml fresh peripheral blood. Germline V gene lookup returns CDR1 PRHDT and CDR2 FYEKMQ (reference sequence). This CDR3 region has 17 residues. The ends lost 2 bases at V and 2 bases at J; junction bases unmatched: 9. The study, taken as a whole, reports: Before onset, ophthalmopathy was predicted by the model a median roughly 6.4 months earlier.

TCR beta CDR3 sequences were amplified from RNA transcripts. HTBI primers were the set used in a first-round RT-PCR of the TCR CDR3. Using its own MiXCR run on the multiplex PCR reads, TCRdb lists one record per CDR3 protein. The table includes approximately 710,000 distinct CDR3 sequences, around 16% detected once. The sequencing sample was made of blood. The origin of this receptor is a man aged 50 to 60 with Graves' hyperthyroidism. The chain combines TRBV13 with TRBJ2-5; 9 nucleotides line up with TRBD2. The CDR3, as DNA: TGTGCCAGCAGCTTACGCTCGCCTAGCGGGACTCAAGAGACCCAGTACTTC. Amino acid sequence: CASSLRSPSGTQETQYF. The variable domain in full, with the rest retrieved from reference TRBV13 and TRBJ2-5, is AAGVIQSPRHLIKEKRETATLKCYPIPRHDTVYWYQQGPGQDPQFLISFYEKMQSDKGSIPDRFSAQQFSDYHSELNMSSLELGDSALYFCASSLRSPSGTQETQYFGPGTRLLVL.